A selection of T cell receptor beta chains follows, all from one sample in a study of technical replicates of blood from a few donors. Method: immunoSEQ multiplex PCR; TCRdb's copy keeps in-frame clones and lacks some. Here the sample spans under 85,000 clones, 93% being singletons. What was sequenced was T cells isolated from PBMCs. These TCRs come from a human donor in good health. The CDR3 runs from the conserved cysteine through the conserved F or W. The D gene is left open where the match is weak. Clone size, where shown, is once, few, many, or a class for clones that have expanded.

cdr3_aa: CASRRGQVNQPQHF; cdr3_nt: TGTGCCAGCAGGAGGGGACAGGTCAATCAGCCCCAGCATTTT; clone_size: .; v_call: TRBV2; j_call: TRBJ1-5; d_call: TRBD1
cdr3_aa: CASSLVYGNTEAFF; cdr3_nt: TGTGCCAGCAGCTTAGTTTACGGGAACACTGAAGCTTTCTTT; clone_size: .; v_call: TRBV11-3; j_call: TRBJ1-1; d_call: .
cdr3_aa: CASSQDPALATYEQYF; cdr3_nt: TGCGCCAGCAGCCAAGATCCCGCCCTAGCGACCTACGAGCAGTACTTC; clone_size: .; v_call: TRBV4-1; j_call: TRBJ2-7; d_call: .
cdr3_aa: CAWSVRSFYSNQPQHF; cdr3_nt: TGTGCCTGGAGTGTGCGGAGTTTCTATAGCAATCAGCCCCAGCATTTT; clone_size: .; v_call: TRBV30; j_call: TRBJ1-5; d_call: .
cdr3_aa: CASSYTEGFEAFF; cdr3_nt: TGTGCCAGCAGTTACACAGAGGGTTTTGAAGCTTTCTTT; clone_size: .; v_call: TRBV6-5; j_call: TRBJ1-1; d_call: .
cdr3_aa: CASSSPSRGETQYF; cdr3_nt: TGTGCCAGCAGCTCTCCATCGCGGGGAGAGACCCAGTACTTC; clone_size: .; v_call: TRBV11-3; j_call: TRBJ2-5; d_call: .
cdr3_aa: CASSHVGGVKNYEQYF; cdr3_nt: TGTGCCAGCAGCCACGTGGGGGGTGTCAAGAACTACGAGCAGTACTTC; clone_size: once; v_call: TRBV7-9; j_call: TRBJ2-7; d_call: .
cdr3_aa: CASSLAVSGTEAFF; cdr3_nt: TGTGCCAGCAGCTTGGCCGTGAGCGGCACTGAAGCTTTCTTT; clone_size: .; v_call: TRBV5-6; j_call: TRBJ1-1; d_call: .
cdr3_aa: CASSTAVLAGYTF; cdr3_nt: TGTGCCAGTAGTACGGCGGTGTTAGCTGGCTACACCTTC; clone_size: .; v_call: TRBV19; j_call: TRBJ1-2; d_call: .
cdr3_aa: CASSVRDAGELFF; cdr3_nt: TGTGCCAGCAGCGTGCGGGACGCCGGGGAGCTGTTTTTT; clone_size: .; v_call: TRBV9; j_call: TRBJ2-2; d_call: .
cdr3_aa: CASSYSEWGGQETQYF; cdr3_nt: TGTGCCAGCAGTTACAGTGAGTGGGGGGGTCAAGAGACCCAGTACTTC; clone_size: .; v_call: TRBV6-5; j_call: TRBJ2-5; d_call: TRBD2
cdr3_aa: CASSSLAGGLNEQFF; cdr3_nt: TGTGCCAGCAGCTCACTAGCGGGAGGTTTGAATGAGCAGTTCTTC; clone_size: .; v_call: TRBV7-9; j_call: TRBJ2-1; d_call: TRBD2
cdr3_aa: CASSLGTGGFGYTF; cdr3_nt: TGTGCCAGCAGTTTGGGGACAGGGGGCTTTGGCTACACCTTC; clone_size: .; v_call: TRBV28; j_call: TRBJ1-2; d_call: TRBD1
cdr3_aa: CASSLGQGPSTEAFF; cdr3_nt: TGTGCCAGCAGCTTGGGACAGGGACCGAGCACTGAAGCTTTCTTT; clone_size: .; v_call: TRBV7-6; j_call: TRBJ1-1; d_call: TRBD1
cdr3_aa: CASSFGQGDSFYGYTF; cdr3_nt: TGTGCCAGCAGCTTTGGTCAGGGTGATTCTTTCTATGGCTACACCTTC; clone_size: .; v_call: TRBV5-8; j_call: TRBJ1-2; d_call: .
cdr3_aa: CASSLDGQENSNQPQHF; cdr3_nt: TGTGCCAGCAGCTTAGATGGACAGGAAAATAGCAATCAGCCCCAGCATTTT; clone_size: few; v_call: TRBV11-3; j_call: TRBJ1-5; d_call: TRBD1
cdr3_aa: CASSRDGDQPQHF; cdr3_nt: TGTGCCAGCAGTCGGGATGGGGATCAGCCCCAGCATTTT; clone_size: .; v_call: TRBV28; j_call: TRBJ1-5; d_call: .
cdr3_aa: CASSKSQGGYEQYF; cdr3_nt: TGTGCCAGCAGCAAGTCTCAGGGGGGCTACGAGCAGTACTTC; clone_size: .; v_call: TRBV21-1; j_call: TRBJ2-7; d_call: .
cdr3_aa: CASSPRGKDSPLHF; cdr3_nt: TGTGCCAGCAGCCCCCGGGGGAAGGATTCACCCCTCCACTTT; clone_size: .; v_call: TRBV11-2; j_call: TRBJ1-6; d_call: .
cdr3_aa: CASSIRSNQPQHF; cdr3_nt: TGTGCCAGCAGTATCCGTAGCAATCAGCCCCAGCATTTT; clone_size: few; v_call: TRBV28; j_call: TRBJ1-5; d_call: .
cdr3_aa: CASRRRGAGYGYTF; cdr3_nt: TGCGCCAGCAGAAGGAGGGGCGCCGGCTATGGCTACACCTTC; clone_size: .; v_call: TRBV5-1; j_call: TRBJ1-2; d_call: .
cdr3_aa: CASSQITGGTDTQYF; cdr3_nt: TGTGCCAGCAGTCAAATCACAGGGGGCACAGATACGCAGTATTTT; clone_size: .; v_call: TRBV5-6; j_call: TRBJ2-3; d_call: TRBD1
cdr3_aa: CASSFRPYPQADEQFF; cdr3_nt: TGTGCCAGCAGCTTCCGACCCTACCCCCAGGCTGATGAGCAGTTCTTC; clone_size: .; v_call: TRBV5-6; j_call: TRBJ2-1; d_call: .
cdr3_aa: CASSSGDKNEQFF; cdr3_nt: TGTGCCAGCAGCTCCGGGGACAAAAATGAGCAGTTCTTC; clone_size: once; v_call: TRBV7-6; j_call: TRBJ2-1; d_call: .
cdr3_aa: CASSDTTDENGYTF; cdr3_nt: TGCGCCAGCAGTGATACGACAGATGAAAATGGCTACACCTTC; clone_size: .; v_call: TRBV10-2; j_call: TRBJ1-2; d_call: .
cdr3_aa: CAISESTGQKNYGYTF; cdr3_nt: TGTGCCATCAGTGAGTCCACTGGACAGAAAAACTATGGCTACACCTTC; clone_size: .; v_call: TRBV10-3; j_call: TRBJ1-2; d_call: .
cdr3_aa: CASSQNPGQGAVFGNTIYF; cdr3_nt: TGTGCCAGCAGTCAAAATCCGGGACAGGGGGCTGTGTTTGGAAACACCATATATTTT; clone_size: .; v_call: TRBV14; j_call: TRBJ1-3; d_call: TRBD1
cdr3_aa: CASSLDRGSVGELFF; cdr3_nt: TGTGCCAGCAGCTTGGACAGGGGCTCGGTCGGGGAGCTGTTTTTT; clone_size: .; v_call: TRBV5-6; j_call: TRBJ2-2; d_call: TRBD1
cdr3_aa: CSARTGGYNEQFF; cdr3_nt: TGCAGCGCAAGGACAGGGGGATACAATGAGCAGTTCTTC; clone_size: .; v_call: TRBV29-1; j_call: TRBJ2-1; d_call: TRBD1
cdr3_aa: CASSLRSREGLDEQYF; cdr3_nt: TGTGCCAGCAGCTTAAGGTCGAGGGAGGGCCTCGACGAGCAGTACTTC; clone_size: once; v_call: TRBV7-9; j_call: TRBJ2-7; d_call: TRBD2
cdr3_aa: CASSIDPRGLRSTEAFF; cdr3_nt: TGTGCCAGTAGTATAGACCCGAGGGGGCTACGCAGCACTGAAGCTTTCTTT; clone_size: .; v_call: TRBV19; j_call: TRBJ1-1; d_call: TRBD1
cdr3_aa: CSVADRGGTSYNEQFF; cdr3_nt: TGCAGCGTTGCCGATCGAGGAGGAACTAGTTACAATGAGCAGTTCTTC; clone_size: .; v_call: TRBV29-1; j_call: TRBJ2-1; d_call: .
cdr3_aa: CASSHEGAGYEQYF; cdr3_nt: TGTGCCAGCAGTCATGAGGGGGCGGGCTACGAGCAGTACTTC; clone_size: .; v_call: TRBV28; j_call: TRBJ2-7; d_call: TRBD1
cdr3_aa: CASSESVGQDPYSNQPQHF; cdr3_nt: TGCGCCAGCAGTGAGTCGGTGGGACAGGACCCTTATAGCAATCAGCCCCAGCATTTT; clone_size: .; v_call: TRBV10-2; j_call: TRBJ1-5; d_call: TRBD1
cdr3_aa: CASSVLFTITSYNEQFF; cdr3_nt: TGTGCCAGCAGTGTCCTGTTCACAATAACGTCCTACAATGAGCAGTTCTTC; clone_size: .; v_call: TRBV28; j_call: TRBJ2-1; d_call: .
cdr3_aa: CASSLGQYNSPLHF; cdr3_nt: TGTGCCAGCAGCTTGGGACAGTATAATTCACCCCTCCACTTT; clone_size: .; v_call: TRBV5-6; j_call: TRBJ1-6; d_call: .
cdr3_aa: CASSEFLTGYSNQPQHF; cdr3_nt: TGTGCCAGCAGTGAATTCCTGACAGGTTATAGCAATCAGCCCCAGCATTTT; clone_size: .; v_call: TRBV6-1; j_call: TRBJ1-5; d_call: .
cdr3_aa: CAIGSPRDTEAFF; cdr3_nt: TGTGCCATCGGGTCTCCTCGGGACACTGAAGCTTTCTTT; clone_size: .; v_call: TRBV10-3; j_call: TRBJ1-1; d_call: .
cdr3_aa: CASSEDRVSGYTF; cdr3_nt: TGTGCCAGCAGTGAAGACAGGGTGAGCGGCTACACCTTC; clone_size: .; v_call: TRBV6-1; j_call: TRBJ1-2; d_call: .
cdr3_aa: CATSRPESSYEQYF; cdr3_nt: TGTGCCACCAGCAGACCCGAGAGCTCCTACGAGCAGTACTTC; clone_size: .; v_call: TRBV15; j_call: TRBJ2-7; d_call: .
cdr3_aa: CASSFFASGTSAAQYF; cdr3_nt: TGTGCCAGCAGTTTCTTCGCTAGCGGGACGTCCGCCGCGCAGTATTTT; clone_size: .; v_call: TRBV28; j_call: TRBJ2-3; d_call: TRBD2
cdr3_aa: CSVEEAGLLNNEQFF; cdr3_nt: TGCAGCGTTGAAGAGGCGGGACTCCTAAACAATGAGCAGTTCTTC; clone_size: .; v_call: TRBV29-1; j_call: TRBJ2-1; d_call: .